The clone carrying this T cell receptor (beta chain) was detected only once. The CDR3 totals 15 residues. Trimming took 6 bases from V and 0 from J, leaving 14 bases between them. Germline CDR1 and CDR2: MNHEY and SMNVEV (reference sequence). In the original processing: Reference gene primer amplification gave nucleated cell count estimates. Using immunoSEQ multiplex PCR, the repertoire was profiled, and TCRdb retains in-frame clones only, with some absent. That table is the source of V, J and clone size, and D and trimming were worked out from the DNA. The sample carries 300,000 or so clones, about 89% recorded once. This specimen belongs to a study of blood T cell repertoires in COVID-19. Study overall: Italy, Spain and the United States were the sources of the convalescent and acute COVID-19 samples. The analysed material was cDNA or gDNA that came from T cells, B-cell-depleted T cells, or PBMCs.

The receptor's source is a man between 18 and 29 years old who had recovered from COVID-19. The sample consisted of peripheral blood. This chain uses TRBV27 with TRBJ1-1; D uncertain. The CDR3 DNA sequence: TGTGCCAGCAGCCCCTCCTGGACTATGAACACTGAAGCTTTCTTT. Translated: CASSPSWTMNTEAFF.